The text below deals with one T cell receptor (beta chain). The germline V gene encodes CDR1 SGHNT and CDR2 YYREEE (reference sequence). With 4 bases removed from V and 8 bases from J, the gap between germline ends came to 15 bases. The CDR3 is 13 amino acids. Assay: immunoSEQ multiplex PCR; the TCRdb copy retains only in-frame clones and omits some. The table lists 31,000 or so clones, approximately 85% of them singletons. These data are taken from a study of blood T cell repertoires in COVID-19. About the study: PBMCs, B-cell-depleted T cells, or T cells provided the cDNA or gDNA that made up the material.

J is TRBJ1-2 and V is TRBV5-4; D perhaps matches TRBD1 (6 bases). This TCR came from a human donor in a cohort sampled during active COVID-19. Sequencing input: peripheral blood. In nucleotides, the CDR3 is TGTGCCAGCAGCCCGGACAGCCCTCGGGGCTACACCTTC. Residues: CASSPDSPRGYTF.